Detailed here is one T cell receptor beta chain. The antigen is unknown. These data are taken from a study of radiation and T cells in renal cell carcinoma. Overall study results and limits: From baseline, blood top tumor clonotypes peaked at 2 weeks post-radiation.

Documented time point: blood 4 weeks post-SBRT, at nephrectomy. Treatment: 15 Gy SBRT to primary tumor, nephrectomy 4 weeks later. Nephrectomy followed 15 Gy stereotactic body radiation by 4 weeks. V lost 6 bases, J lost 0 bases, and 10 bases lay in between. Per germline, CDR1 SGHVS and CDR2 FQNEAQ. CDR3 size: 14 residues. Measured with immunoSEQ multiplex PCR; TCRdb has only the in-frame clones, and not every one. Of under 35,000 clones listed, approximately 84% are singletons. The sequences come from blood, collected from a patient whose treatment included radiotherapy and nephrectomy. The chain recombines TRBV7-8 with TRBJ2-3; maybe TRBD1 (6 bases). This receptor was identified in a man aged 55-75 years with renal cell carcinoma. CDR3 protein: CASRQGLSTDTQYF. The CDR3 DNA sequence: TGTGCCAGCAGACAGGGATTGAGCACAGATACGCAGTATTTT.